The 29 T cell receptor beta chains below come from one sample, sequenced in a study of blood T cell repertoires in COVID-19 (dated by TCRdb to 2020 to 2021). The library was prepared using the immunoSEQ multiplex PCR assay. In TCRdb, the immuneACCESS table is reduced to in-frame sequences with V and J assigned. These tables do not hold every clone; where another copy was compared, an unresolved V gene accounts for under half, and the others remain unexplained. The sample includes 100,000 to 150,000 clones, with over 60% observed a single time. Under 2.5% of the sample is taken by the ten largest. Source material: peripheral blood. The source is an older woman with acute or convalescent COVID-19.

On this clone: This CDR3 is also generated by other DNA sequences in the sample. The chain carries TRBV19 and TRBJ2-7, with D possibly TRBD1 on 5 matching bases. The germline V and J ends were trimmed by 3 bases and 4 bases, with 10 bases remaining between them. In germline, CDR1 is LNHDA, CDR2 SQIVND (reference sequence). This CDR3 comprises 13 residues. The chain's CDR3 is CASSIDSSYEQYF. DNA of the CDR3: TGTGCCAGTAGTATCGACAGTTCTTACGAGCAGTACTTC.

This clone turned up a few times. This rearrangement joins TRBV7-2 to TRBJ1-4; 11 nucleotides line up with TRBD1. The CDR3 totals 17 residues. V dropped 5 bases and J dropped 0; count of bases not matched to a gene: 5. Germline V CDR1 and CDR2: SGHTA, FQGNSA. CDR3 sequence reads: CASSPDRGRATNEKLFF. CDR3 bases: TGTGCCAGCAGCCCGGACAGGGGGCGTGCAACTAATGAAAAACTGTTTTTT.

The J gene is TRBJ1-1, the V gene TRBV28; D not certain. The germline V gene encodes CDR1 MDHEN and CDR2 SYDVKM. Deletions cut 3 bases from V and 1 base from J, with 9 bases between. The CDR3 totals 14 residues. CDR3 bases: TGTGCCAGCAGTTTTGCAGGCTGGAACACTGAAGCTTTCTTT. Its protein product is CASSFAGWNTEAFF.

CDR3 region: CASRDDRGGQPQHF. The CDR3, as DNA: TGTGCCAGCAGAGACGACAGGGGAGGGCAGCCCCAGCATTTT. V gene TRBV2 combines with J gene TRBJ1-5; 8 bases line up with TRBD1. The length of the CDR3 is 14 residues. Germline trimming cut 6 bases from V and 7 bases from J; bases unmatched to any gene: 8. From germline, CDR1 is SNHLY and CDR2 FYNNEI.

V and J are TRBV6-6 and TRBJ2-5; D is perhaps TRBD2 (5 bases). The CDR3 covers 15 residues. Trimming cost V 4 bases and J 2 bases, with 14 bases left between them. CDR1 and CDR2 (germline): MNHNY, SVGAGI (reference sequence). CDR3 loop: CASSSSGLRQETQYF. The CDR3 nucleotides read TGTGCCAGCAGTTCCTCCGGACTCAGACAAGAGACCCAGTACTTC.

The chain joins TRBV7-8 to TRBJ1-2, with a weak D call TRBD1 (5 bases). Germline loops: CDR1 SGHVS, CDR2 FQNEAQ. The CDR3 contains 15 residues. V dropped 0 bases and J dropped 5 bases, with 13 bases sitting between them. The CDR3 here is CASSLAWTSSYGYTF. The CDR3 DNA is TGTGCCAGCAGCTTAGCCTGGACATCCTCATATGGCTACACCTTC.

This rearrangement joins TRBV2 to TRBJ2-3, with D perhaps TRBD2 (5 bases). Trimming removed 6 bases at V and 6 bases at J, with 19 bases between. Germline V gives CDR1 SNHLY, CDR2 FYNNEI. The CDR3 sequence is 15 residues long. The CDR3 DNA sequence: TGTGCCAGCAGACCCACGACTACCCTATCCGATACGCAGTATTTT. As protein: CASRPTTTLSDTQYF.

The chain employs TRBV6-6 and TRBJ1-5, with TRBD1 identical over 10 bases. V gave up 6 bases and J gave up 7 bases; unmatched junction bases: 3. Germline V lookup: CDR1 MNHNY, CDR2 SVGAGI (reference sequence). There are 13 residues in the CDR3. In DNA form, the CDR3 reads TGTGCCAGCAGGACAGGGGGCCTGCAGCCCCAGCATTTT. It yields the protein CASRTGGLQPQHF.

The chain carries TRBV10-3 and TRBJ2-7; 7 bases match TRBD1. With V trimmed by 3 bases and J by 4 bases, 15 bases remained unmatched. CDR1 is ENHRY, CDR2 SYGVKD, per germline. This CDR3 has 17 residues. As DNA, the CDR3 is TGTGCCATCAGTGAAGGCGTAGGGGCAGGGGGACGTTACGAGCAGTACTTC. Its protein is CAISEGVGAGGRYEQYF.

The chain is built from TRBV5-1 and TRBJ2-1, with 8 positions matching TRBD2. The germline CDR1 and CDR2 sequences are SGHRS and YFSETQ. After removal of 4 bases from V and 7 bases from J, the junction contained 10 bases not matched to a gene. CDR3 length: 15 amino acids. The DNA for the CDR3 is TGCGCCAGCAGCCAAGAAGTCGCTAGCGGGAATGAGCAGTTCTTC. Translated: CASSQEVASGNEQFF.

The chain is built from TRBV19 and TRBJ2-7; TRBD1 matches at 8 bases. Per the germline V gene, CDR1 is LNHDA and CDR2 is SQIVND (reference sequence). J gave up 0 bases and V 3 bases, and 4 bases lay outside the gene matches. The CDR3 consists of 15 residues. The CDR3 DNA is TGTGCCAGTAGTATGGGGACAGGACCCTCCTACGAGCAGTACTTC. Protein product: CASSMGTGPSYEQYF. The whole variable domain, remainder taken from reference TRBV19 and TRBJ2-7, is DGGITQSPKYLFRKEGQNVTLSCEQNLNHDAMYWYRQDPGQGLRLIYYSQIVNDFQKGDIAEGYSVSREKKESFPLTVTSAQKNPTAFYLCASSMGTGPSYEQYFGPGTRLTVT.

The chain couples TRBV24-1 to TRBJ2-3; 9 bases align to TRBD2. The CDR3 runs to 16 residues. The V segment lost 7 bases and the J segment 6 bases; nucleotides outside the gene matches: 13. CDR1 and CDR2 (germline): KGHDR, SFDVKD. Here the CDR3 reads CATSPERGARGDTQYF. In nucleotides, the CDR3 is TGTGCCACCAGCCCTGAGCGGGGGGCCAGGGGGGATACGCAGTATTTT.

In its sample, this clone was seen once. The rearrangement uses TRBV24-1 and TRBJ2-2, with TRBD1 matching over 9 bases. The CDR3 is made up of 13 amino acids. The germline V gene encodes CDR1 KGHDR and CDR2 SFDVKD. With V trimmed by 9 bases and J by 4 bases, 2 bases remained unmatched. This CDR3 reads CATQGQGTGELFF. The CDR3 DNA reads TGTGCCACCCAGGGACAGGGCACCGGGGAGCTGTTTTTT.

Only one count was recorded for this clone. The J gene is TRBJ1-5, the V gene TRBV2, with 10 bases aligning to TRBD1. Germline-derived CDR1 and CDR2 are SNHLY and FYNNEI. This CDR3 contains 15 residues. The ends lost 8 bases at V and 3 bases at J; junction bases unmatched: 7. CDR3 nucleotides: TGTGCCAGCGGGACAGGGGCGCTTAACAATCAGCCCCAGCATTTT. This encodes CASGTGALNNQPQHF.

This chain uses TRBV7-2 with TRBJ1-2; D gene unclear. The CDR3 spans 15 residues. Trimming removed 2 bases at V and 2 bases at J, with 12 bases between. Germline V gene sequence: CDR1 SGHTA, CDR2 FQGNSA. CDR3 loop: CASSLSFVVNYGYTF. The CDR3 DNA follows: TGTGCCAGCAGCTTATCCTTTGTCGTCAACTATGGCTACACCTTC.

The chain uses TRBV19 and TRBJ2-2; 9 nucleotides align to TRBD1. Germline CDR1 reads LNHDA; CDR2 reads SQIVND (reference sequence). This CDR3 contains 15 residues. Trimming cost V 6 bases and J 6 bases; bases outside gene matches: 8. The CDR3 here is CASRGDRVGAGELFF. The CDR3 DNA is TGTGCCAGTAGGGGGGACAGGGTTGGAGCCGGGGAGCTGTTTTTT.

The CDR3 coding sequence is TGTGCCAGCAGCTTGGGTAGCGGGGGGACATCCTACAATGAGCAGTTCTTC. Translated: CASSLGSGGTSYNEQFF. V usage is TRBV5-4 and J usage is TRBJ2-1; TRBD2 matches at 10 bases. CDR1 and CDR2 (germline): SGHNT, YYREEE (reference sequence). The CDR3 is 17 residues long. V shed 0 bases, J shed 1 base, and the junction held 4 bases outside the gene matches.

The CDR3 loop is CASEWGVNTEAFF. CDR3 in DNA: TGTGCCAGCGAGTGGGGAGTGAACACTGAAGCTTTCTTT. The rearrangement links TRBV6-5 to TRBJ1-1, with no clear D. The germline V gene has CDR1 MNHEY and CDR2 SVGAGI. This CDR3 spans 13 amino acids. Deletions cut 8 bases from V and 0 bases from J, with 10 bases between.

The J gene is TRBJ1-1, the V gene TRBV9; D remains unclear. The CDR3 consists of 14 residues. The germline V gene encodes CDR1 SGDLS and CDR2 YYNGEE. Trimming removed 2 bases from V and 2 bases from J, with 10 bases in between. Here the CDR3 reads CASSVAGFNTEAFF. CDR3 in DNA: TGTGCCAGCAGCGTTGCCGGTTTTAACACTGAAGCTTTCTTT. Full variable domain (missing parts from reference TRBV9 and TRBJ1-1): DSGVTQTPKHLITATGQRVTLRCSPRSGDLSVYWYQQSLDQGLQFLIQYYNGEERAKGNILERFSAQQFPDLHSELNLSSLELGDSALYFCASSVAGFNTEAFFGQGTRLTVV.

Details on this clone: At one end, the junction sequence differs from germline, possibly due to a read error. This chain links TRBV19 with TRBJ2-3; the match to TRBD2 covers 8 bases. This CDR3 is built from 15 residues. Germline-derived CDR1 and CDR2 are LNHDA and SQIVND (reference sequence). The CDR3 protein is CASSIRSGSKDTQYF. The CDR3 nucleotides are TGTGCCAGTAGTATACGGAGCGGGAGCAAAGATACGCAGTATTTT.

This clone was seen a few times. DNA for the CDR3: TGTGCCAGCAGCCATGGGGGACAGGGCACCGGGGAGCTGTTTTTT. This codes for CASSHGGQGTGELFF. J is TRBJ2-2 and V is TRBV11-3, with 9 bases lining up with TRBD1. The CDR3 covers 15 residues. The germline CDR1 and CDR2 sequences are SGHNT and YENEEA. V gave up 5 bases and J gave up 4 bases; unmatched junction bases: 5.

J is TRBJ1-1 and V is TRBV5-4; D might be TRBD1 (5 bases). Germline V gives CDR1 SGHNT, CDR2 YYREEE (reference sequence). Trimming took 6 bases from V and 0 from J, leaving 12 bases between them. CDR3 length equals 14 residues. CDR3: CASTLQGVNTEAFF. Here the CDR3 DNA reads TGTGCCAGCACCCTCCAGGGCGTGAACACTGAAGCTTTCTTT.

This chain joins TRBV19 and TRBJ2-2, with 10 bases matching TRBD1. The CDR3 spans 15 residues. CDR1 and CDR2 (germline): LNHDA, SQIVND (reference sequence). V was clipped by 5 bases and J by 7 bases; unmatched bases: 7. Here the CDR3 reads CASSLWTGGGGELFF. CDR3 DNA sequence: TGTGCCAGTAGTCTCTGGACAGGGGGTGGCGGGGAGCTGTTTTTT.

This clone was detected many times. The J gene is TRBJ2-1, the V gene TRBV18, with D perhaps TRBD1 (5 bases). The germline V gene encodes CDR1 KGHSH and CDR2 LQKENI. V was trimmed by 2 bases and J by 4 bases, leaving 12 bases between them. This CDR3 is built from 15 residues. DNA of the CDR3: TGTGCCAGCTCACCAACAGACAGCACTTACAATGAGCAGTTCTTC. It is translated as CASSPTDSTYNEQFF.

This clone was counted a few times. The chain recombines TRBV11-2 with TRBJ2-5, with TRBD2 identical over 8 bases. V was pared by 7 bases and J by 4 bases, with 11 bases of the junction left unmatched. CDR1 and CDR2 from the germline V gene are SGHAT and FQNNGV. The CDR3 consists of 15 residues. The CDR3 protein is CASINGGELGETQYF. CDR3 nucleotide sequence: TGTGCCAGCATTAACGGGGGGGAATTGGGAGAGACCCAGTACTTC.

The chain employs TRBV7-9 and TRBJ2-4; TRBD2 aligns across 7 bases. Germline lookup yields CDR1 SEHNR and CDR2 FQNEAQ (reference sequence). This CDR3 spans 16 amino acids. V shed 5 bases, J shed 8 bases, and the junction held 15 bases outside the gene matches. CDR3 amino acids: CASSPPPGLAADIQYF. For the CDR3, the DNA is TGTGCCAGCAGCCCCCCGCCAGGCCTAGCGGCTGACATTCAGTACTTC.

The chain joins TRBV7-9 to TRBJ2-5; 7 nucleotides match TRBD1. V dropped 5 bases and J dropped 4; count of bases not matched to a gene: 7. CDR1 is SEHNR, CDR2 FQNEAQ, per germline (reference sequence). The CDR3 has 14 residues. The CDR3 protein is CASSQMTGPETQYF. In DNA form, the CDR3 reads TGTGCCAGCAGCCAGATGACAGGGCCAGAGACCCAGTACTTC.

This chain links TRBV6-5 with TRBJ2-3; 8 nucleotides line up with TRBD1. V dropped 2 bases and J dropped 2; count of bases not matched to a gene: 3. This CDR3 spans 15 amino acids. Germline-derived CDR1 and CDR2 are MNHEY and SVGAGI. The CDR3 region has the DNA TGTGCCAGCAGTTACGGCAGGGGGCCCACAGATACGCAGTATTTT. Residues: CASSYGRGPTDTQYF.

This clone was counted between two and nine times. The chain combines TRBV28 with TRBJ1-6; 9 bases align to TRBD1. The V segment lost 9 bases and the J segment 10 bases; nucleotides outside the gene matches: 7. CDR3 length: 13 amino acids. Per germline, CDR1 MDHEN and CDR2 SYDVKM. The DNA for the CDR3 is TGTGCCAGTCGGGACAGGGAGAGATCACCCCTCCACTTT. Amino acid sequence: CASRDRERSPLHF.